A selection of T cell receptor beta chains follows, all from one sample in a study of T cell repertoires in ileal Crohn's disease. The assay was immunoSEQ multiplex PCR, and TCRdb's table has in-frame clones only and misses some. The sample yields around 6,000 clones, roughly four fifths seen once. Input material: ileal tissue. The receptors stem from an adult with Crohn's disease. Both conserved end residues are part of each CDR3. The D gene is left open where the match is weak. Size values are once, few and many counts, or a class for expanded clones, and some rows have none.

clone_size	v_call	d_call	j_call	cdr3_aa	cdr3_nt
.	TRBV14	.	TRBJ1-2	CASSQVAAVDGYTF	TGTGCCAGCAGCCAAGTGGCTGCAGTTGATGGCTACACCTTC
.	TRBV7-7	.	TRBJ2-7	CASSLRDEVGYEQYF	TGTGCCAGCAGCTTACGGGATGAGGTGGGCTACGAGCAGTACTTC
few	TRBV7-9	.	TRBJ1-2	CASSLNSLYYGYTF	TGTGCCAGCAGCTTAAACTCTCTTTATTATGGCTACACCTTC
once	TRBV25-1	.	TRBJ1-2	CASSSGYGYTF	TGTGCCAGCAGTTCGGGCTATGGCTACACCTTC
.	TRBV30	.	TRBJ2-7	CAWSGDTPYEQYF	TGTGCCTGGAGTGGCGACACCCCCTACGAGCAGTACTTC
.	TRBV7-9	.	TRBJ1-2	CASSLQAAYTF	TGTGCCAGCAGCCTGCAGGCAGCCTACACCTTC
once	TRBV2	TRBD1	TRBJ1-2	CASSEMGDRGYGYTF	TGTGCCAGCAGTGAAATGGGGGACAGGGGGTATGGCTACACCTTC
.	TRBV5-1	.	TRBJ2-7	CASSLTPTYEQYF	TGCGCCAGCAGCCTGACACCTACCTACGAGCAGTACTTC
.	TRBV27	TRBD2	TRBJ2-2	CASSLLAGGPGFAGELFF	TGTGCCAGCAGTTTGCTAGCGGGAGGGCCGGGATTCGCCGGGGAGCTGTTTTTT
.	TRBV28	.	TRBJ2-1	CASSLGGTPTYNEQFF	TGTGCCAGCAGCCTCGGCGGGACTCCTACCTACAATGAGCAGTTCTTC
.	TRBV29-1	.	TRBJ1-1	CSVGMKGLGTEAFF	TGCAGCGTTGGTATGAAGGGGTTGGGCACTGAAGCTTTCTTT
.	TRBV5-4	TRBD1	TRBJ2-3	CASQKGAVDTQYF	TGTGCCAGCCAAAAGGGGGCCGTCGATACGCAGTATTTT
.	TRBV5-5	.	TRBJ1-5	CASSLAGFMGNQPQHF	TGTGCCAGCAGCTTGGCCGGGTTCATGGGCAATCAGCCCCAGCATTTT
few	TRBV29-1	TRBD2	TRBJ2-3	CSVVKLAGLSDTQYF	TGCAGCGTTGTTAAGCTAGCGGGGTTATCGGATACGCAGTATTTT
.	TRBV5-1	TRBD2	TRBJ2-1	CASRGPSGLAGEVTYNEQFF	TGCGCCAGCAGAGGACCGTCGGGACTAGCGGGAGAGGTTACCTACAATGAGCAGTTCTTC
.	TRBV4-2	TRBD2	TRBJ2-7	CASSQAATSGPAYEQYF	TGTGCCAGCAGCCAGGCCGCTACTAGCGGCCCTGCCTACGAGCAGTACTTC
.	TRBV7-8	TRBD1	TRBJ1-2	CASSLEGTGSYGYTF	TGTGCCAGCAGCTTAGAGGGGACAGGGTCGTATGGCTACACCTTC
.	TRBV2	TRBD1	TRBJ2-7	CASRPNEIAPGGQYF	TGTGCCAGCAGACCCAATGAGATAGCTCCAGGGGGGCAGTACTTC
once	TRBV19	TRBD1	TRBJ2-5	CASSTARGRQETQYF	TGTGCCAGTAGTACGGCCAGGGGGCGGCAAGAGACCCAGTACTTC
.	TRBV28	TRBD1	TRBJ1-2	CASRPPLGRWGQDPYQLGYTF	TGTGCCAGCAGACCACCTTTGGGCCGGTGGGGACAGGACCCCTATCAGTTGGGCTACACCTTC
.	TRBV4-1	TRBD2	TRBJ2-7	CASSLTSGGSSYEQYF	TGCGCCAGCAGCCTTACTAGCGGGGGTAGCTCCTACGAGCAGTACTTC
few	TRBV30	.	TRBJ1-4	CAWNGGLTNEKLFF	TGTGCCTGGAATGGAGGTTTAACTAATGAAAAACTGTTTTTT
.	TRBV7-9	.	TRBJ2-3	CASSPMRDTQYF	TGTGCCAGCAGCCCAATGAGGGATACGCAGTATTTT
once	TRBV7-9	TRBD1	TRBJ2-7	CASSSDRASEEQYF	TGTGCCAGCAGCTCGGACAGGGCCTCGGAGGAGCAGTACTTC
.	TRBV5-1	.	TRBJ1-2	CASSLRGQSESNYGYTF	TGCGCCAGCAGCTTGAGAGGACAGAGTGAGTCCAACTATGGCTACACCTTC
.	TRBV6-5	.	TRBJ1-1	CASSSLTGSTEAFF	TGTGCCAGCAGTTCTCTCACAGGGTCCACTGAAGCTTTCTTT
.	TRBV29-1	TRBD2	TRBJ2-5	CSVGGSGGALGSETQYF	TGCAGCGTTGGGGGTAGCGGGGGGGCCCTGGGGTCGGAGACCCAGTACTTC
.	TRBV30	.	TRBJ1-1	CAWSSYTEAFF	TGTGCCTGGAGTTCTTACACTGAAGCTTTCTTT
.	TRBV18	.	TRBJ2-2	CASSATRNTGELFF	TGTGCCAGCTCAGCTACCCGAAACACCGGGGAGCTGTTTTTT
.	TRBV5-1	TRBD1	TRBJ2-2	CASRWTGTGINTGELFF	TGCGCCAGCAGGTGGACCGGGACAGGGATTAACACCGGGGAGCTGTTTTTT
.	TRBV2	.	TRBJ1-1	CASSDRANTEAFF	TGTGCCAGCAGTGACAGGGCGAACACTGAAGCTTTCTTT
.	TRBV9	TRBD2	TRBJ2-3	CASSVGPSGRDTQYF	TGTGCCAGCAGCGTAGGGCCCAGCGGGAGGGATACGCAGTATTTT
.	TRBV19	TRBD1	TRBJ2-7	CASSWDRGSYEQYF	TGTGCCAGTAGTTGGGACAGGGGCTCCTACGAGCAGTACTTC
.	TRBV9	TRBD1	TRBJ2-2	CASSSRQGANTGELFF	TGTGCCAGCAGCTCCCGACAGGGGGCGAACACCGGGGAGCTGTTTTTT
.	TRBV5-1	TRBD1	TRBJ2-1	CASSVQGAVYNEQFF	TGCGCCAGCAGCGTCCAGGGGGCTGTCTACAATGAGCAGTTCTTC
.	TRBV4-2	TRBD2	TRBJ2-5	CASSHRLAGEGGVETQYF	TGTGCCAGCAGCCACAGACTAGCGGGAGAAGGTGGAGTAGAGACCCAGTACTTC
medium-sized	TRBV28	.	TRBJ1-1	CASSFEVTEAFF	TGTGCCAGCAGTTTTGAGGTGACTGAAGCTTTCTTT
.	TRBV11-2	.	TRBJ1-5	CASRVKRQPQHF	TGTGCCAGCAGGGTAAAGCGTCAGCCCCAGCATTTT
few	TRBV7-7	TRBD2	TRBJ2-1	CASSLASGGGNEQFF	TGTGCCAGCAGCTTAGCTAGCGGGGGGGGGAATGAGCAGTTCTTC
few	TRBV5-4	.	TRBJ2-1	CASSWGEQGRYNEQFF	TGTGCCAGCAGCTGGGGGGAACAGGGGCGATACAATGAGCAGTTCTTC
.	TRBV28	TRBD1	TRBJ1-3	CASSRRQGNGNTIYF	TGTGCCAGCAGTCGCAGACAGGGGAACGGAAACACCATATATTTT
.	TRBV2	TRBD1	TRBJ1-5	CASRRQGVEQPQHF	TGTGCCAGCAGGAGACAGGGAGTCGAGCAGCCCCAGCATTTT
.	TRBV2	.	TRBJ1-2	CASSVPGPYTF	TGTGCCAGCAGTGTTCCAGGGCCCTACACCTTC
.	TRBV4-2	TRBD2	TRBJ2-3	CASSQEASGSWADTQYF	TGTGCCAGCAGCCAAGAAGCCAGCGGGAGTTGGGCAGATACGCAGTATTTT
.	TRBV28	.	TRBJ2-7	CASSLRDTGGYEQYF	TGTGCCAGCAGTCTCCGGGACACTGGTGGATACGAGCAGTACTTC
.	TRBV18	.	TRBJ1-5	CASALAGAFQPQHF	TGTGCCAGCGCCCTGGCTGGGGCATTTCAGCCCCAGCATTTT
.	TRBV7-6	TRBD1	TRBJ2-7	CASSFSTGGYEQYF	TGTGCCAGCAGCTTCAGTACAGGGGGCTACGAGCAGTACTTC
.	TRBV28	TRBD2	TRBJ2-3	CASSIAGGPSDTQYF	TGTGCCAGCAGTATAGCGGGAGGGCCTTCAGATACGCAGTATTTT